This T cell receptor (beta chain) was recorded in a study of T cell responses to AZD1222 COVID-19 vaccine. General study points: It was only a handful of AZD1222 recipients who were seropositive at baseline. Among the donors, most were white British and more were female, and clonal diversity was possibly underestimated.

Germline loops: CDR1 MNHEY, CDR2 SVGAGI. The CDR3 has 15 amino acids. V was shortened by 0 bases and J by 2 bases, with 8 bases between the two germline ends. Repertoires were generated with immunoSEQ multiplex PCR, while TCRdb's copy carries only in-frame clones and drops some. The data show 80,000 or so clones, roughly 80% seen once. This clone was counted a single time. Its matching antigen is unknown. The receptor comes from an adult in good health. The V gene is TRBV6-5, the J gene TRBJ1-3; D is unresolved. The sequences come from peripheral blood, collected on day 0 of AZD1222 vaccination. The CDR3 reads CASSYSEVAGNTIYF. The CDR3 region has the DNA TGTGCCAGCAGTTACTCAGAAGTTGCTGGAAACACCATATATTTT.